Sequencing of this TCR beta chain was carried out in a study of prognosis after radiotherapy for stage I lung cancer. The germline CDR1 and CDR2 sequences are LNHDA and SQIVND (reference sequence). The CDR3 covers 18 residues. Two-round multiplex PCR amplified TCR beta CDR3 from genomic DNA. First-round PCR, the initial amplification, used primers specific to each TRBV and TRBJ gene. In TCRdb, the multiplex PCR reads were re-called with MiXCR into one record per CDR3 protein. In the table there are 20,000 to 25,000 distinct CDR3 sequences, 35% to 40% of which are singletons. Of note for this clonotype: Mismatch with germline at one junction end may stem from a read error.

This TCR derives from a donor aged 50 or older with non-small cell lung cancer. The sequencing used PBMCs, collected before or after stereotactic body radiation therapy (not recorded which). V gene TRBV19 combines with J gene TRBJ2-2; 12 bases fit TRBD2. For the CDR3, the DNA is TGTGCCAGTAGTACCTCTAGCGGGAGGGCGGGGTACACCGGGGAGATGCTTTTT. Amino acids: CASSTSSGRAGYTGEMLF.